Here is one T cell receptor (beta chain) with its context. The record originates from a study of blood T cell repertoires in COVID-19. Study details: Acute and convalescent COVID-19 specimens originated in the United States, Italy and Spain.

Assay: immunoSEQ multiplex PCR; the TCRdb copy retains only in-frame clones and omits some. The sample contains 100,000 to 150,000 clones, around nine tenths of which appear only once. The receptor was isolated from an elderly woman with acute or convalescent COVID-19. Sequencing input: peripheral blood.

DNA for the CDR3: TGCGCCAGCAGCCAAGATTGGGCCAGCTACGAGCAGTACTTC. This gives the protein CASSQDWASYEQYF. This chain uses TRBV4-3 with TRBJ2-7; no reliable D call. CDR3 size: 14 residues. The germline V gene has CDR1 LGHNA and CDR2 YSLEER. Trimming stripped 0 bases from V and 3 bases from J, with 9 bases between.